Below, 3 T cell receptor beta chains from the same sample are listed, as sequenced in a study of blood T cell repertoires in COVID-19. Clones were sequenced by immunoSEQ multiplex PCR, and TCRdb holds only the in-frame ones, with some missing. The sample comprises 150,000 to 200,000 clones, around 80% of which are singletons, and roughly 12% rests with the top ten. Specimen: PBMCs or T cells enriched from blood (not recorded which). Source of these receptors: a man aged 50-59 years who had recovered from COVID-19.

J is TRBJ2-2 and V is TRBV7-3, with D possibly TRBD2 on 6 matching bases. This CDR3 is 16 amino acids long. V dropped 6 bases and J dropped 2 bases, with 16 bases sitting between them. Germline V gives CDR1 SGHTA, CDR2 FQGTGA. CDR3 sequence reads: CASSPRGNINTGELFF. The CDR3 DNA sequence: TGTGCCAGCAGTCCCCGGGGGAACATAAACACCGGGGAGCTGTTTTTT.

The rearrangement uses TRBV6-6 and TRBJ1-2; 11 nucleotides agree with TRBD1. This CDR3 has 14 residues. Trimming took 0 bases from V and 9 from J; bases not matched to a gene: 3. Per germline, CDR1 MNHNY and CDR2 SVGAGI (reference sequence). CDR3 sequence (DNA): TGTGCCAGCAGTTACTCGGGACAGGGGGAAAGCTACACCTTC. Residues: CASSYSGQGESYTF.

This clone was detected a few times. The chain has TRBV6-5 and TRBJ1-2, with 7 positions matching TRBD1. The germline V gene has CDR1 MNHEY and CDR2 SVGAGI. V was pared by 0 bases and J by 6 bases, with 7 bases of the junction left unmatched. There are 15 residues in the CDR3. The CDR3 nucleotides are TGTGCCAGCAGTTACTCGATTTTGGGGACAGATGGCTACACCTTC. Its translation: CASSYSILGTDGYTF.